This T cell receptor beta chain was sequenced during a study of blood T cell repertoires in COVID-19. Study-level information: The United States, Italy and Spain provided the acute and convalescent COVID-19 samples. Sample material is recorded as cDNA or gDNA derived from T cells, B-cell-depleted T cells, or PBMCs.

Germline CDR1 is LGHDT and CDR2 is YNNKEL (reference sequence). The CDR3 consists of 12 residues. The J segment lost 2 bases and the V segment lost 8 bases, leaving 2 bases of the junction unmatched. The protocol was immunoSEQ multiplex PCR, while the TCRdb copy is restricted to in-frame clones and leaves out a portion. The data hold about 70,000 clones, with 65% to 90% observed a single time. This clone was counted once. The V and J genes are TRBV3-1 (or the pseudogene TRBV3-2) and TRBJ1-2; 7 positions agree with TRBD1. The sample comprised peripheral blood. The receptor was derived from a woman aged 60-75 years with acute or convalescent COVID-19. Written as DNA, the CDR3 is TGTGCCAGCCTGGACAGGAACTATGGCTACACCTTC. This codes for CASLDRNYGYTF.